This T cell receptor (beta chain) was observed in a study of blood T cell repertoires in COVID-19. In the study overall: Sites across the United States, Italy and Spain contributed samples from acute and convalescent COVID-19. The cDNA or gDNA used as material had been derived from T cells, B-cell-depleted T cells, or PBMCs.

V gave up 4 bases and J gave up 4 bases, with 11 bases separating them. Germline values: CDR1 MNHNY, CDR2 SVGAGI (reference sequence). This CDR3 has 13 residues. Original analysis: Reference gene primer amplification gave nucleated cell count estimates. Assay used: immunoSEQ multiplex PCR; TCRdb lists only in-frame clones, some missing. V and J calls plus clone size are reproduced from that table; the DNA served to infer D and trimming. This sample has under 200,000 clones, with about 83% found just once. The TCR originated in a man in his 70s who had recovered from COVID-19. The sample was peripheral blood. V usage is TRBV6-6 and J usage is TRBJ2-7; D is uncertain. The CDR3, as DNA: TGTGCCAGCAGTTCCCAGTCTCAGTACGAGCAGTACTTC. Translation: CASSSQSQYEQYF.